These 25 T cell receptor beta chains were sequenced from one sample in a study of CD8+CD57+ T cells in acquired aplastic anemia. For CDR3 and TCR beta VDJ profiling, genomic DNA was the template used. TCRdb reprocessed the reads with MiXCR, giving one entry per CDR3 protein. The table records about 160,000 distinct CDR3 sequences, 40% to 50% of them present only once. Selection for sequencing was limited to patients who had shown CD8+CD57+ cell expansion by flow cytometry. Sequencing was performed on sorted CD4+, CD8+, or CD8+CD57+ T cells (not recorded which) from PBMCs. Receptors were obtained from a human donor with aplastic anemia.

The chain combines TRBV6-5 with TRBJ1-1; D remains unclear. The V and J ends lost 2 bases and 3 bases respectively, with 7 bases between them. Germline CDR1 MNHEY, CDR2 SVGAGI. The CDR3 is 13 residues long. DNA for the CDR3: TGTGCCAGCAGTTACGGGGAGTACACTGAAGCTTTCTTT. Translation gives CASSYGEYTEAFF.

CDR3 sequence (DNA): TGTGCCACCAGCAGAGAGCGGGGGCAAGACACCGGGGAGCTGTTTTTT. Translated: CATSRERGQDTGELFF. The gene calls are TRBV15 and TRBJ2-2; a possible D gene is TRBD2 (7 bases). The CDR3 is 16 residues long. Germline CDR1 LNHNV, CDR2 YYDKDF (reference sequence). V lost 0 bases and J lost 3, with 11 bases in between.

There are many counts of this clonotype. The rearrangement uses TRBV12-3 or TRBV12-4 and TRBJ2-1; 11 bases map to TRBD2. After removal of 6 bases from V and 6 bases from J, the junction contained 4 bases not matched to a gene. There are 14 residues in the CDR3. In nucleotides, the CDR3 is TGTGCCAGCAGACTAGCGGGAGTTCCCAATGAGCAGTTCTTC. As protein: CASRLAGVPNEQFF.

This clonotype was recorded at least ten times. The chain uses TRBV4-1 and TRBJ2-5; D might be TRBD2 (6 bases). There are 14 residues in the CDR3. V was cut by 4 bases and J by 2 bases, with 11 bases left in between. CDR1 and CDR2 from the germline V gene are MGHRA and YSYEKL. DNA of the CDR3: TGCGCCAGCAGCCTCCCCCGGGGGCAAGAGACCCAGTACTTC. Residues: CASSLPRGQETQYF.

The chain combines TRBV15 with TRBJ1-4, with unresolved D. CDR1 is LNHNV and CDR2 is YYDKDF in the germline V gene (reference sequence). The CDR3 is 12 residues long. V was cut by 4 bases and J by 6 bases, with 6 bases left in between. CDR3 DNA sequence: TGTGCCACCAGCAAAGGGCATGAAAAACTGTTTTTT. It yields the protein CATSKGHEKLFF. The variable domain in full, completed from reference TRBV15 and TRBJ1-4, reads DAMVIQNPRYQVTQFGKPVTLSCSQTLNHNVMYWYQQKSSQAPKLLFHYYDKDFNNEADTPDNFQSRRPNTSFCFLDIRSPGLGDTAMYLCATSKGHEKLFFGSGTQLSVL.

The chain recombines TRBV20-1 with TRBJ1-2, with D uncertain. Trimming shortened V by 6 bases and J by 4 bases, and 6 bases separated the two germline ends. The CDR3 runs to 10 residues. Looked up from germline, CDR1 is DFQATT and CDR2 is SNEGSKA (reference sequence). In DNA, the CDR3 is TGCAGTGCAAACTTCTATGGCTACACCTTC. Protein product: CSANFYGYTF.

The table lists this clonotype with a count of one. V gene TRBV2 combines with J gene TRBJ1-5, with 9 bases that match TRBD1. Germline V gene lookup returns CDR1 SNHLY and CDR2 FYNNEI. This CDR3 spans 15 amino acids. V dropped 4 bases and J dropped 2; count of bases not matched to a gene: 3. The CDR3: CASSGDRVGNQPQHF. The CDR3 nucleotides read TGTGCCAGCAGTGGGGACAGGGTGGGCAATCAGCCCCAGCATTTT.

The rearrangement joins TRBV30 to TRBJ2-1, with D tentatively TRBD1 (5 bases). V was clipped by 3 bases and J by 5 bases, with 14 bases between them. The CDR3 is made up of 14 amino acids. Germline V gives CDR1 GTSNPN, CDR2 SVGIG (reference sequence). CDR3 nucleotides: TGTGCCTGGAGAACAGGAATTGCGAACAATGAGCAGTTCTTC. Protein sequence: CAWRTGIANNEQFF.

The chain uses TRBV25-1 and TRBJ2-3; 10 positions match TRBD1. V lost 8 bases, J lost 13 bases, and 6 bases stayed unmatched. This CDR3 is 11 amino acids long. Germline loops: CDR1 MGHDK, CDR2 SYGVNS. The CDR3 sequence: CASWTGGLEYF. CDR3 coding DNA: TGTGCCAGCTGGACAGGGGGATTGGAGTATTTT.

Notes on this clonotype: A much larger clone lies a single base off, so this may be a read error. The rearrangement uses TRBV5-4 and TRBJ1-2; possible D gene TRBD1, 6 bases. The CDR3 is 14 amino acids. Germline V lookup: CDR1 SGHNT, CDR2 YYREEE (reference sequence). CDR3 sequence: CASSTGTTNFGYTF. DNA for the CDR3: TGTGCCAGCAGCACGGGGACAACTAACTTTGGCTACACCTTC.

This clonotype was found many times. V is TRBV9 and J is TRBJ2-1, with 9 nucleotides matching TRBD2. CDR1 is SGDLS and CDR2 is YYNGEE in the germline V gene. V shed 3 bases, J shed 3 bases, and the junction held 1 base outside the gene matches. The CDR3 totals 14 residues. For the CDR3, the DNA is TGTGCCAGCAGCGCGACTAGCGGCTACAATGAGCAGTTCTTC. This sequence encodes CASSATSGYNEQFF.

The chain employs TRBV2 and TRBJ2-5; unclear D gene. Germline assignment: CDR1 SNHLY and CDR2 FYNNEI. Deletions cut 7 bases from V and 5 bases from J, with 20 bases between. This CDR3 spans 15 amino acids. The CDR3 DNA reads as TGTGCCAGCACCCCGAACCGTGGGCCCGAGGAGACCCAGTACTTC. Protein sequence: CASTPNRGPEETQYF.

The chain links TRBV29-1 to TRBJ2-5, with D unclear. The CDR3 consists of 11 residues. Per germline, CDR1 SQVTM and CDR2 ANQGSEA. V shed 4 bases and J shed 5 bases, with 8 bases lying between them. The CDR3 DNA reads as TGCAGCGTTGGTCTATCTGAGACCCAGTACTTC. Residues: CSVGLSETQYF.

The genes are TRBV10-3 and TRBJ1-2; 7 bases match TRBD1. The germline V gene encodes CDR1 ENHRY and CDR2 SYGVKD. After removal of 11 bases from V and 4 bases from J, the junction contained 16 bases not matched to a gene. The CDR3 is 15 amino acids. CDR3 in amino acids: CAVNEGTGDGYGYTF. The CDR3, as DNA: TGTGCCGTCAACGAGGGAACAGGGGACGGCTATGGCTACACCTTC.

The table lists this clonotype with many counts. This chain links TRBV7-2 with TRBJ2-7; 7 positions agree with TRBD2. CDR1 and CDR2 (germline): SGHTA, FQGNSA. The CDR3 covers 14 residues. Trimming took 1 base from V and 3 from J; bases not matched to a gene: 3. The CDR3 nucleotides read TGTGCCAGCAGCTTAGGTGGCGGGGGCTACGAGCAGTACTTC. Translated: CASSLGGGGYEQYF.

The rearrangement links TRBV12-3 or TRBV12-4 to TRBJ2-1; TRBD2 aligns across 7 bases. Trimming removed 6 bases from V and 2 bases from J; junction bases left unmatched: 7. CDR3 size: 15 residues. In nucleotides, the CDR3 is TGTGCCAGCAGCCCGGGACTACACACCTACAATGAGCAGTTCTTC. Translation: CASSPGLHTYNEQFF.

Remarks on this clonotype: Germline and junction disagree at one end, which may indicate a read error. CDR3 nucleotides: TGCGCCAGCAGTCCTAGCGGGGGGAACGAGCAGTACTTC. It codes for CASSPSGGNEQYF. The chain links TRBV7-3 to TRBJ2-7, with TRBD2 matching over 11 bases. Germline V gene lookup returns CDR1 SGHTA and CDR2 FQGTGA. The CDR3 has 13 amino acids.

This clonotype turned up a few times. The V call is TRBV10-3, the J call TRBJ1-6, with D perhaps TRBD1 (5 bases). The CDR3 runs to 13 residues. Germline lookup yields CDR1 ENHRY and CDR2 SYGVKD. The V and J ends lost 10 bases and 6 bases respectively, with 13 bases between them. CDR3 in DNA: TGTGCCAGCGGGACGGGTTCTAATTCACCCCTCCACTTT. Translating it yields CASGTGSNSPLHF.

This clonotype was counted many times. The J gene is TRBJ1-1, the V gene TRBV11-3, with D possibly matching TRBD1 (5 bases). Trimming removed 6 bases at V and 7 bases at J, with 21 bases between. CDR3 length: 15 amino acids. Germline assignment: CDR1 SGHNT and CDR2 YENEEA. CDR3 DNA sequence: TGTGCCAGCAGTGCTGGGGCAGTCCAACCCTTTGAAGCTTTCTTT. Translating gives CASSAGAVQPFEAFF.

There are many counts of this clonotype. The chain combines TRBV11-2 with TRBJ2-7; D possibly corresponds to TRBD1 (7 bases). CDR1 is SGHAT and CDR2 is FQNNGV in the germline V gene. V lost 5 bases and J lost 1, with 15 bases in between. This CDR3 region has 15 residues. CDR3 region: CASSTASGGSYEQYF. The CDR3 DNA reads TGTGCCAGCAGCACAGCTTCAGGGGGGTCCTACGAGCAGTACTTC.

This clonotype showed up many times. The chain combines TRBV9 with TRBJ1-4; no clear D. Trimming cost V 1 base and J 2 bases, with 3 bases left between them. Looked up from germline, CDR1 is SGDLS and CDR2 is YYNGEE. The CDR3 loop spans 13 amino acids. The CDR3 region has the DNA TGTGCCAGCAGCGTAAACACTAATGAAAAACTGTTTTTT. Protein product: CASSVNTNEKLFF.

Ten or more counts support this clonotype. Written as DNA, the CDR3 is TGTGCCAGCAGGCTTCTTCAAGAGACCCAGTACTTC. Protein: CASRLLQETQYF. The V call is TRBV12-3 or TRBV12-4, the J call TRBJ2-5; D is ambiguous. The CDR3 length is 12 residues. V lost 6 bases and J lost 2, with 7 bases in between.

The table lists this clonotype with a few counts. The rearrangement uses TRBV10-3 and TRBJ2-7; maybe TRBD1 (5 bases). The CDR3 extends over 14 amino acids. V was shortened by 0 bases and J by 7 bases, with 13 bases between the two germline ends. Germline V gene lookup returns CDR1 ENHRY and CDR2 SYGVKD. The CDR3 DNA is TGTGCCATCAGTGAGTCCTCAGGGCGTGGAGAGCAGTACTTC. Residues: CAISESSGRGEQYF.

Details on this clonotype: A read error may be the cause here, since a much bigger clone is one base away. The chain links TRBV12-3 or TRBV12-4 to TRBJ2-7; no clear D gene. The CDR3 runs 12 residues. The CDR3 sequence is CATGGDPYERYF. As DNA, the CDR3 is TGTGCCACCGGTGGGGATCCCTACGAGCGGTACTTC.

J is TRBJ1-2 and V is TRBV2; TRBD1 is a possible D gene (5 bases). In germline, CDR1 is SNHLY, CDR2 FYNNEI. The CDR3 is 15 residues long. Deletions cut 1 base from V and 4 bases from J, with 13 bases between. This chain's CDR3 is CASSEDGQGTYGYTF. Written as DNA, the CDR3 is TGTGCCAGCAGTGAAGATGGGCAGGGTACCTATGGCTACACCTTC. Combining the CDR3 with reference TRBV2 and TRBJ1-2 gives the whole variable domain EPEVTQTPSHQVTQMGQEVILRCVPISNHLYFYWYRQILGQKVEFLVSFYNNEISEKSEIFDDQFSVERPDGSNFTLKIRSTKLEDSAMYFCASSEDGQGTYGYTFGSGTRLTVV.